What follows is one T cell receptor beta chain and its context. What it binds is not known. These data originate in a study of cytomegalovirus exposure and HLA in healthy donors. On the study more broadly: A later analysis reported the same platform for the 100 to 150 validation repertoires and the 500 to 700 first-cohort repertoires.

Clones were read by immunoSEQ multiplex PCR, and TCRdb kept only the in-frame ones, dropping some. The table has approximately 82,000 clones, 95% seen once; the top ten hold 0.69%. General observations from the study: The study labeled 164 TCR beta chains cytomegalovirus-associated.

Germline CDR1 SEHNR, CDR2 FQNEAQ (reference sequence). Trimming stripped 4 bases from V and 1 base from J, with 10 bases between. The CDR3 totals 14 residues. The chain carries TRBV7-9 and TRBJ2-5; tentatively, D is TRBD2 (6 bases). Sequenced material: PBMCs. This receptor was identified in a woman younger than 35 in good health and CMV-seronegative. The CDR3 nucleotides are TGTGCCAGCAGCTGGAGACTAGTCCAAGAGACCCAGTACTTC. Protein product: CASSWRLVQETQYF.